This entry lists 24 T cell receptor beta chains sequenced from one sample in a study of chemoradiotherapy in HPV16-positive cancers. Data came from immunoSEQ multiplex PCR; TCRdb stores just in-frame clones and leaves some out. Of roughly 40,000 clones in the sample, 75% to 85% were seen once. The sequencing here drew on blood, taken from a patient who underwent chemoradiotherapy. Receptors were obtained from a human donor with HPV-associated anogenital cancer.

This clone was detected only a few times. The chain carries TRBV18 and TRBJ2-3; 7 bases agree with TRBD2. This CDR3 has 15 amino acids. Germline loops: CDR1 KGHSH, CDR2 LQKENI. The junction had 2 bases not matched to a gene; V was cut back by 1 base and J by 1 base. The CDR3, as DNA: TGTGCCAGCTCACCACAAAGCGGGGGCACAGATACGCAGTATTTT. Amino acid sequence: CASSPQSGGTDTQYF.

This chain connects TRBV5-1 to TRBJ2-3; D is unclear. V lost 8 bases and J 2 bases, leaving 9 bases between the germline ends. The CDR3 is 12 amino acids. Germline CDR1 reads SGHRS; CDR2 reads YFSETQ. The CDR3 DNA sequence: TGCGCCAGTACTTCCAACACAGATACGCAGTATTTT. Amino acids: CASTSNTDTQYF.

The rearrangement joins TRBV9 to TRBJ2-2, with TRBD2 identical over 7 bases. The CDR3 extends over 16 amino acids. The J segment lost 2 bases and the V segment lost 1 base, leaving 5 bases of the junction unmatched. The germline V gene has CDR1 SGDLS and CDR2 YYNGEE. CDR3 in DNA: TGTGCCAGCAGCGTATCCCCGGGGGGTAACACCGGGGAGCTGTTTTTT. It encodes CASSVSPGGNTGELFF.

The CDR3 sequence: CASSATGIAQYF. The CDR3 DNA sequence: TGTGCCAGTAGTGCCACAGGTATCGCCCAGTACTTC. The chain is built from TRBV19 and TRBJ2-5, with a possible D match to TRBD1 (5 bases). V lost 5 bases, J lost 9 bases, and 13 bases lay in between. The CDR3 consists of 12 residues. In germline, CDR1 is LNHDA, CDR2 SQIVND (reference sequence).

V is TRBV7-8 and J is TRBJ1-1; tentative D call: TRBD1 (5 bases). The V gene's germline CDR1 is SGHVS and CDR2 FQNEAQ. This CDR3 contains 20 residues. Trimming took 2 bases from V and 3 from J, leaving 28 bases between them. The CDR3 is CASSLFLMPRLGQKDTEAFF. As DNA, the CDR3 is TGTGCCAGCAGCTTATTTTTGATGCCGAGACTCGGACAAAAGGACACTGAAGCTTTCTTT.

V gene TRBV4-2 combines with J gene TRBJ1-2; 8 bases match TRBD1. Germline CDR1 and CDR2: LGHNA and YNFKEQ. The CDR3 sequence is 16 residues long. V gave up 2 bases and J gave up 4 bases; unmatched junction bases: 9. CDR3 bases: TGTGCCAGCAGCCAACGGACAGGGAATGAGGGCTATGGCTACACCTTC. This translates into CASSQRTGNEGYGYTF.

The chain joins TRBV11-3 to TRBJ1-1, with D tentatively TRBD1 (5 bases). CDR1 is SGHNT and CDR2 is YENEEA in the germline V gene. The CDR3 runs 11 residues. Trimming removed 6 bases at V and 5 bases at J, with 7 bases between. CDR3 residues: CASSGGTEAFF. The DNA for the CDR3 is TGTGCCAGCAGTGGGGGGACTGAAGCTTTCTTT.

The chain couples TRBV7-6 to TRBJ2-3; D gene uncertain. The germline V gene has CDR1 SGHVS and CDR2 FNYEAQ. The CDR3 loop spans 14 amino acids. Trimming pared 5 bases from V and 0 bases from J, leaving 9 bases between. The CDR3 sequence is CASSITTSTDTQYF. CDR3 DNA: TGTGCCAGCAGCATCACCACTAGCACAGATACGCAGTATTTT. The full variable domain, rest sourced from reference TRBV7-6 and TRBJ2-3, is GAGVSQSPRYKVTKRGQDVALRCDPISGHVSLYWYRQALGQGPEFLTYFNYEAQQDKSGLPNDRFSAERPEGSISTLTIQRTEQRDSAMYRCASSITTSTDTQYFGPGTRLTVL.

The gene calls are TRBV18 and TRBJ1-1; D might be TRBD1 (5 bases). V lost 6 bases and J lost 4, with 12 bases in between. The CDR3 has 13 residues. Germline V gene sequence: CDR1 KGHSH, CDR2 LQKENI. The CDR3 loop reads CASSSEQGTEAFF. The CDR3 coding sequence is TGTGCCAGCTCCTCAGAGCAGGGCACTGAAGCTTTCTTT.

The gene calls are TRBV30 and TRBJ1-1, with D perhaps matching TRBD1 (6 bases). CDR3 length equals 15 residues. Germline V gives CDR1 GTSNPN, CDR2 SVGIG (reference sequence). V shed 4 bases and J shed 3 bases, with 18 bases lying between them. The CDR3 coding sequence is TGTGCCTGGAAGGACGGGGGGCGAGGGGACACTGAAGCTTTCTTT. This codes for CAWKDGGRGDTEAFF.

V and J are TRBV5-6 and TRBJ1-5, with no clear D. Trimming removed 2 bases at V and 2 bases at J, with 5 bases between. Germline loops: CDR1 SGHDT, CDR2 YYEEEE. The CDR3 totals 13 residues. The CDR3 nucleotides read TGTGCCAGCAGCTTCCAGGGCAATCAGCCCCAGCATTTT. Protein: CASSFQGNQPQHF.

This clone has only a few counts. The chain uses TRBV25-1 and TRBJ1-4; D is unclear. The germline CDR1 and CDR2 sequences are MGHDK and SYGVNS. V lost 6 bases and J 8 bases, leaving 10 bases between the germline ends. The CDR3 is 12 amino acids. The CDR3 here is CASRDHNEKLFF. Here the CDR3 DNA reads TGTGCCAGCAGGGACCACAACGAAAAACTGTTTTTT.

This clone was observed a few times. The rearrangement uses TRBV9 and TRBJ2-2, with TRBD2 identical over 10 bases. The ends lost 4 bases at V and 8 bases at J; junction bases unmatched: 11. This CDR3 contains 16 residues. CDR1 and CDR2 from the germline V gene are SGDLS and YYNGEE. CDR3 sequence (DNA): TGTGCCAGCAGCCCCAGCGGGGGGGGCCTCGAAGGGGAGCTGTTTTTT. Amino acid sequence: CASSPSGGGLEGELFF.

This clone was seen just once. This chain connects TRBV27 to TRBJ1-6; unclear D gene. CDR1 and CDR2 (germline): MNHEY, SMNVEV (reference sequence). The CDR3 contains 12 residues. The ends were cut back, 4 bases at V and 8 bases at J, with 6 bases in the middle. This chain's CDR3 is CASSSLDSPLHF. The CDR3 nucleotides read TGTGCCAGCAGTTCCTTAGATTCACCCCTCCACTTT.

The chain couples TRBV18 to TRBJ1-2; 8 nucleotides match TRBD1. The CDR3 sequence is 15 residues long. V was pared by 0 bases and J by 8 bases, with 8 bases of the junction left unmatched. Germline V gene sequence: CDR1 KGHSH, CDR2 LQKENI. In DNA, the CDR3 is TGTGCCAGCTCACCACCGAATACACAGGGGGTGGGCTACACCTTC. Its protein product is CASSPPNTQGVGYTF.

The V gene is TRBV28, the J gene TRBJ1-3, with D possibly TRBD1 on 5 matching bases. This CDR3 contains 14 residues. The ends were cut back, 5 bases at V and 2 bases at J, with 10 bases in the middle. From germline, CDR1 is MDHEN and CDR2 SYDVKM. The CDR3 DNA follows: TGTGCCAGCAGTGGGACGGTTCCTGGAAACACCATATATTTT. It encodes CASSGTVPGNTIYF.

The CDR3 coding sequence is TGTGCCAGCTCGCCGGACAGCCTCCAAGAGACCCAGTACTTC. It codes for CASSPDSLQETQYF. The chain joins TRBV7-3 to TRBJ2-5; tentative D call: TRBD1 (6 bases). CDR3 length equals 14 residues. Germline CDR1 reads SGHTA; CDR2 reads FQGTGA. V lost 8 bases and J 1 base, leaving 14 bases between the germline ends.

This clone was counted only a few times. The gene calls are TRBV9 and TRBJ2-4, with 7 bases lining up with TRBD1. This CDR3 has 18 residues. With V trimmed by 0 bases and J by 0 bases, 9 bases remained unmatched. CDR1 SGDLS and CDR2 YYNGEE come from the germline V gene. The CDR3 protein is CASSVEQGSGLAKNIQYF. The CDR3 nucleotides are TGTGCCAGCAGCGTAGAACAGGGGTCGGGTTTAGCCAAAAACATTCAGTACTTC.

CDR3 sequence reads: CATSRGQGAEAFF. As DNA, the CDR3 is TGTGCCACCAGCAGAGGACAGGGGGCTGAAGCTTTCTTT. The chain carries TRBV15 and TRBJ1-1; TRBD1 agrees at 9 bases. J gave up 6 bases and V 1 base, and 0 bases lay outside the gene matches. The CDR3 is 13 amino acids. The germline V gene encodes CDR1 LNHNV and CDR2 YYDKDF (reference sequence).

The genes are TRBV6-1 and TRBJ1-4; TRBD1 matches 7 bases. Trimming took 7 bases from V and 11 from J; bases not matched to a gene: 10. Germline values: CDR1 MNHNS, CDR2 SASEGT. The CDR3 length is 13 residues. In DNA, the CDR3 is TGTGCCAGCATTCATTCAGGGGGTAGGAAACTGTTTTTT. Encoded protein: CASIHSGGRKLFF.

The V call is TRBV5-1, the J call TRBJ1-1, with unresolved D. V was cut by 7 bases and J by 1 base, with 8 bases left in between. The germline V gene has CDR1 SGHRS and CDR2 YFSETQ. The length of the CDR3 is 12 residues. The CDR3 DNA is TGCGCCAGCGGGCGACAGAACACTGAAGCTTTCTTT. Translated: CASGRQNTEAFF.

The chain is built from TRBV7-9 and TRBJ2-7; 7 nucleotides match TRBD1. Losses at the gene ends were 3 bases for V and 2 bases for J; bases not matched to a gene: 7. Germline V gene sequence: CDR1 SEHNR, CDR2 FQNEAQ (reference sequence). CDR3 size: 15 residues. In DNA, the CDR3 is TGTGCCAGCAGCTTGAGGGACAGAAGTACCTACGAGCAGTACTTC. Its translation is CASSLRDRSTYEQYF.

The genes are TRBV6-5 and TRBJ2-2; 9 nucleotides match TRBD1. Losses at the gene ends were 3 bases for V and 6 bases for J; bases not matched to a gene: 8. CDR3 length: 16 residues. From germline, CDR1 is MNHEY and CDR2 SVGAGI. The CDR3: CASSYEGTGIPGELFF. The CDR3 bases are TGTGCCAGCAGTTATGAGGGGACAGGGATTCCCGGGGAGCTGTTTTTT.

V and J are TRBV2 and TRBJ1-5, with D possibly matching TRBD1 (5 bases). V lost 3 bases to trimming and J lost 0 bases, with 6 bases between them. Germline CDR1 is SNHLY and CDR2 is FYNNEI. The CDR3 is 14 residues long. The CDR3 DNA reads TGTGCCAGCAGTGACAGGGTTAGCAATCAGCCCCAGCATTTT. Translating it yields CASSDRVSNQPQHF.